This T cell receptor beta chain was sequenced during a study of PD-1 blockade in classical Hodgkin lymphoma. Findings and limits, study-wide: Later analyses included only patients treated at least 1 year post-ASCT.

As for this clone: Its target is not known.

Method: immunoSEQ multiplex PCR; TCRdb's copy keeps in-frame clones and lacks some. The sample has about 22,000 clones, around 68% seen once. The germline V gene encodes CDR1 SGHRS and CDR2 YFSETQ. This CDR3 is 14 amino acids long. V was cut by 4 bases and J by 1 base, with 10 bases left in between. Patients all relapsed after autologous stem cell transplantation, and there was variation in brentuximab vedotin exposure. The source is a human donor with classical Hodgkin lymphoma. Sequencing used peripheral blood mononuclear cells (PBMCs), obtained at baseline. This rearrangement joins TRBV5-1 to TRBJ2-3; D is perhaps TRBD2 (6 bases). CDR3 bases: TGCGCCAGCAGCCGGACTACCGGCACAGATACGCAGTATTTT. Encoded protein: CASSRTTGTDTQYF.